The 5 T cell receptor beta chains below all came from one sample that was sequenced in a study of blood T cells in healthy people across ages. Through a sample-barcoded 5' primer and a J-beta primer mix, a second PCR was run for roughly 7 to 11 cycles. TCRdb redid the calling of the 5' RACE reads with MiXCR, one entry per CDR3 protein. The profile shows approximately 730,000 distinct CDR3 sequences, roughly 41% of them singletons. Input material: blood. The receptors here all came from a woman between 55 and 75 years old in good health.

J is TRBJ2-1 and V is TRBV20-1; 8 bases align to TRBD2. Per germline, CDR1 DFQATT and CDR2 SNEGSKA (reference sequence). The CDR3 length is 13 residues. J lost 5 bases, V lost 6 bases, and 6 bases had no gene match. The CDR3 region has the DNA TGCAGTGCCGGGACTAGTTTGAACAATGAGCAGTTCTTC. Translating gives CSAGTSLNNEQFF.

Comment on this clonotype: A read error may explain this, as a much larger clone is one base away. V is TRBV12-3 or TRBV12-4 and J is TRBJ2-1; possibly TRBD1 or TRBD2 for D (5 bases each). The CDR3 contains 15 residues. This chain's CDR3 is CACSITGTHPDEQFF. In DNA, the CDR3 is TGTGCCTGCAGTATCACCGGGACCCATCCCGATGAGCAGTTCTTC.

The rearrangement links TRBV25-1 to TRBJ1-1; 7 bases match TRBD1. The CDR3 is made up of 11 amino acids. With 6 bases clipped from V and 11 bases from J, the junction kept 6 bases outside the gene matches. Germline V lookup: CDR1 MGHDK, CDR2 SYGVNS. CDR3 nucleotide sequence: TGTGCCAGCAGCCGACAGGGTTGGGCTTTCTTT. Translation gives CASSRQGWAFF.

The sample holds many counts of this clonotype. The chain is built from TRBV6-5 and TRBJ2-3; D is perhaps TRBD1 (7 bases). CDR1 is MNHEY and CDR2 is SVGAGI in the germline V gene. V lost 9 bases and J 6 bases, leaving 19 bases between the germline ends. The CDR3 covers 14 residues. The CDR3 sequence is CARTGASEGDTQYF. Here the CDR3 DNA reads TGTGCCAGAACAGGGGCTAGCGAGGGGGATACGCAGTATTTT.

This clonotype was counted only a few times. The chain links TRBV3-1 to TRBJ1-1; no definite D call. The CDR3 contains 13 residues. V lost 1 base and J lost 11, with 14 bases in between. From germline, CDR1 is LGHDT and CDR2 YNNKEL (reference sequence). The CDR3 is CASSQGGWVSAFF. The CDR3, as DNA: TGTGCCAGCAGCCAAGGTGGTTGGGTTAGTGCTTTCTTT.